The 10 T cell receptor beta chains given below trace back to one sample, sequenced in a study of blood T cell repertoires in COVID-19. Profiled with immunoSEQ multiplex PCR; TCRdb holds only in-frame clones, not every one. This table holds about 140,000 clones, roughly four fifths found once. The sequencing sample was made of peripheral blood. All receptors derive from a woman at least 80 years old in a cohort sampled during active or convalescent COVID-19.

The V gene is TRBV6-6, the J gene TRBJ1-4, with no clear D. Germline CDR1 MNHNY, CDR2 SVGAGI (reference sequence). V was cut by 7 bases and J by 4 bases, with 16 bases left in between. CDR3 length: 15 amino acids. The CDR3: CASKENLQVNEKLFF. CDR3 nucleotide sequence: TGTGCCAGCAAGGAAAACCTTCAGGTTAATGAAAAACTGTTTTTT.

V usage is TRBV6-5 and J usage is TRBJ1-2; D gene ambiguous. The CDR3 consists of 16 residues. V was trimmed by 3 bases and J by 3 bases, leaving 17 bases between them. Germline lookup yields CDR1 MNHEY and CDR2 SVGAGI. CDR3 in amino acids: CASSYIRGSLYYGYTF. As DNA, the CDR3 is TGTGCCAGCAGTTATATACGGGGTTCCCTTTACTATGGCTACACCTTC.

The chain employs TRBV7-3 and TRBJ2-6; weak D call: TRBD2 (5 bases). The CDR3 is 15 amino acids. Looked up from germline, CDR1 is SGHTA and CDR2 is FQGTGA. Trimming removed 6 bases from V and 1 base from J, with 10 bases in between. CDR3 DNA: TGTGCCAGCAGTCCACGGGGATCTGGGGCCAACGTCCTGACTTTC. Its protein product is CASSPRGSGANVLTF. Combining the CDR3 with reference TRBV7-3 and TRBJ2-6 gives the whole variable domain GAGVSQTPSNKVTEKGKYVELRCDPISGHTALYWYRQSLGQGPEFLIYFQGTGAADDSGLPNDRFFAVRPEGSVSTLKIQRTERGDSAVYLCASSPRGSGANVLTFGAGSRLTVL.

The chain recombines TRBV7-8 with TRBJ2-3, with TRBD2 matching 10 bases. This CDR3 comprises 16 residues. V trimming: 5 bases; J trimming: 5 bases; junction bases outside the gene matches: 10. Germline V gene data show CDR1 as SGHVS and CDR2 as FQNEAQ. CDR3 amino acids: CASSHRSGGAIDTQYF. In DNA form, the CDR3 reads TGTGCCAGCAGCCACCGGAGCGGGGGGGCGATAGATACGCAGTATTTT.

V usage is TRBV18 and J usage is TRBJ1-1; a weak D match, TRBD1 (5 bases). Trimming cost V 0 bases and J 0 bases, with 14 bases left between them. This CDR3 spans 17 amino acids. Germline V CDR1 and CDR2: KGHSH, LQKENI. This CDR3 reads CASSPPERRGLNTEAFF. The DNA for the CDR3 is TGTGCCAGCTCACCACCTGAACGGAGGGGTCTGAACACTGAAGCTTTCTTT. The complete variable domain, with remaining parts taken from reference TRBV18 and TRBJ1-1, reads NAGVMQNPRHLVRRRGQEARLRCSPMKGHSHVYWYRQLPEEGLKFMVYLQKENIIDESGMPKERFSAEFPKEGPSILRIQQVVRGDSAAYFCASSPPERRGLNTEAFFGQGTRLTVV.

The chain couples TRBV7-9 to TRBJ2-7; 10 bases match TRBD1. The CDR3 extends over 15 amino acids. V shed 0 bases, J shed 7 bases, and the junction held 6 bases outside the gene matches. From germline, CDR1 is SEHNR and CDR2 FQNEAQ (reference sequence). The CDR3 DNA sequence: TGTGCCAGCAGCTTAGCGGTAGGGACAGGGGTTGAGCAGTACTTC. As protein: CASSLAVGTGVEQYF.

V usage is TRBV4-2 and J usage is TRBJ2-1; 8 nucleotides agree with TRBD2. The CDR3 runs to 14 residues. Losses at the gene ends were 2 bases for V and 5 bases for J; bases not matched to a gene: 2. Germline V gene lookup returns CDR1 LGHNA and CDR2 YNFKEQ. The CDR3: CASSQSGGHNEQFF. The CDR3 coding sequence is TGTGCCAGCAGCCAAAGCGGGGGTCACAATGAGCAGTTCTTC.

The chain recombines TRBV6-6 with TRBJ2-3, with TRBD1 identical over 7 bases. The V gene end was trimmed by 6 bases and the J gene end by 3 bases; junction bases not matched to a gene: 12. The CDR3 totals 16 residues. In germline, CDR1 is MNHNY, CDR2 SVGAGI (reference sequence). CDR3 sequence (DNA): TGTGCCAGCAGACGGACAGGCCAAAAGGAGACAGATACGCAGTATTTT. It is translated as CASRRTGQKETDTQYF.

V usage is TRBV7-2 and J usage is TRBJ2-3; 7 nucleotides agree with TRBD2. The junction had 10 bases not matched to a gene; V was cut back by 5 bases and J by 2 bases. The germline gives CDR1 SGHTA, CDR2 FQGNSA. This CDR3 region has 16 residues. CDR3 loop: CASSPAGRGSTDTQYF. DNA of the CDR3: TGTGCCAGCAGCCCTGCCGGGCGGGGGTCCACAGATACGCAGTATTTT.

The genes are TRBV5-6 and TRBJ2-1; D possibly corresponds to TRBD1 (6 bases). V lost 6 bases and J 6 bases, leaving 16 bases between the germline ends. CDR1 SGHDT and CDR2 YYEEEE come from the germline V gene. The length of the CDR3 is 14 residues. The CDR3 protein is CASNRGHLRNEQFF. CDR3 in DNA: TGTGCCAGCAATCGGGGACACCTACGCAATGAGCAGTTCTTC.